This TCR beta chain came from a study of cytomegalovirus exposure and HLA in healthy donors. Study conclusions and caveats: The authors confirmed in vitro that a few CMV-associated chains were specific for CMV antigens.

PCR was performed using 60 Vbeta and 13 Jbeta primers. TCRdb's table, derived via immunoSEQ multiplex PCR, lists solely in-frame clones and lacks some. The sample holds more than 95,000 clones, 60% to 85% seen once. Remarks on this clone: Its antigen is not known.

V was clipped by 1 base and J by 1 base, with 11 bases between them. Per the germline V gene, CDR1 is SGHRS and CDR2 is YFSETQ. The length of the CDR3 is 15 residues. Sample: PBMCs. The chain links TRBV5-1 to TRBJ1-1; weak D call: TRBD1 (6 bases). The TCR sequence derives from a woman aged 40 to 50 in good health and CMV-seropositive. CDR3 sequence (DNA): TGCGCCAGCAGCTTGCAGCCAGGGGAGAACACTGAAGCTTTCTTT. It codes for CASSLQPGENTEAFF.